These 2 T cell receptor beta chains came from one sample sequenced in a study of shared clonotypes between healthy human individuals. The method was immunoSEQ multiplex PCR; TCRdb's version includes in-frame clones alone and lacks a portion of them. The data contain more than 2 million clones, more than 90% of them singletons. The sequenced material came from naive CD4+ T cells sorted from blood. The subset was: CD45RA+ positively selected. All receptors derive from a man younger than 35 in good health.

This chain connects TRBV30 to TRBJ2-5, with D perhaps TRBD1 or TRBD2 (5 bases each). The ends were cut back, 3 bases at V and 3 bases at J, with 8 bases in the middle. CDR3 length equals 12 residues. Germline V gene lookup returns CDR1 GTSNPN and CDR2 SVGIG (reference sequence). DNA for the CDR3: TGTGCCTGGAGGGGGACCAAAGAGACCCAGTACTTC. Encoded protein: CAWRGTKETQYF.

The chain joins TRBV10-3 to TRBJ1-6; TRBD1 might be the D (5 bases). Germline V lookup: CDR1 ENHRY, CDR2 SYGVKD. With 4 bases removed from V and 0 bases from J, the gap between germline ends came to 10 bases. The CDR3 loop spans 16 amino acids. The CDR3 loop reads CAISAGGSSYNSPLHF. The CDR3 DNA reads TGTGCCATCAGTGCGGGGGGGAGCTCCTATAATTCACCCCTCCACTTT.